What follows are 19 T cell receptor beta chains derived from one specimen sequenced in a study of regulatory T cells in long-lasting Graves disease. Time point reported: persistent/refractory GD, antithyroid drugs over 5 years with positive TRAb. PBMCs were the source of the RNA used for TCR sequencing. Assembly of TCR beta libraries relied on iRepertoire HTBI primers together with Arm-PCR of CDR3 regions. TCRdb fed the multiplex PCR reads into MiXCR, producing one record per CDR3 protein. The sample records around 400,000 distinct CDR3 sequences, around 20% being singletons. Sequencing was performed on peripheral blood mononuclear cells (PBMCs), taken when the disease was refractory, from a patient treated with antithyroid drugs. These receptors all come from a female donor with Graves disease.

This clonotype was seen many times. The chain links TRBV28 to TRBJ2-7; D is ambiguous. V was cut by 2 bases and J by 0 bases, with 14 bases left in between. The CDR3 is made up of 16 amino acids. The germline V gene has CDR1 MDHEN and CDR2 SYDVKM. CDR3 sequence reads: CASSLTRRADSYEQYF. The DNA of the CDR3 is TGTGCCAGCAGTTTAACTCGCCGGGCAGACTCCTACGAGCAGTACTTC.

As for this clonotype: A clone one base away is much larger, so this may be a read error. The chain recombines TRBV6-4 with TRBJ2-7; TRBD1 might be the D (5 bases). The CDR3 totals 12 residues. CDR1 is MRHNA, CDR2 SNTAGT, per germline. Deletions cut 8 bases from V and 6 bases from J, with 14 bases between. CDR3 coding DNA: TGTGCCAGCCTTACAGGACCGTCCGAGCAGTACTTC. Translating it yields CASLTGPSEQYF.

This clonotype was found many times. This chain links TRBV20-1 with TRBJ2-7, with 7 bases that match TRBD2. The junction had 13 bases not matched to a gene; V was cut back by 4 bases and J by 4 bases. Germline V gives CDR1 DFQATT, CDR2 SNEGSKA (reference sequence). CDR3 length: 15 residues. The CDR3 reads CSANGPSGSLYEQYF. CDR3 nucleotide sequence: TGCAGTGCTAACGGTCCTAGCGGATCCTTATACGAGCAGTACTTC.

This rearrangement joins TRBV11-2 to TRBJ1-1; D is uncertain. The CDR3 spans 16 residues. With 3 bases removed from V and 2 bases from J, the gap between germline ends came to 16 bases. CDR1 is SGHAT, CDR2 FQNNGV, per germline. CDR3 DNA: TGTGCCAGCAGCTTTCTCTTCCCGGGCTTTAACACTGAAGCTTTCTTT. It specifies CASSFLFPGFNTEAFF.

There are a few counts of this clonotype. The V and J genes are TRBV28 and TRBJ2-2, with D uncertain. The V and J ends lost 2 bases and 8 bases respectively, with 6 bases between them. In germline, CDR1 is MDHEN, CDR2 SYDVKM. The CDR3 loop spans 12 amino acids. The CDR3: CASSLNSGELFF. The CDR3 nucleotides are TGTGCCAGCAGTTTAAATAGTGGGGAGCTGTTTTTT.

V gene TRBV3-1 combines with J gene TRBJ2-1, with D hard to call. The CDR3 sequence is 16 residues long. Trimming took 1 base from V and 6 from J, leaving 16 bases between them. Germline lookup yields CDR1 LGHDT and CDR2 YNNKEL (reference sequence). The DNA for the CDR3 is TGTGCCAGCAGCCAAGTAGCCGGAATGCTAGTCAATGAGCAGTTCTTC. It yields the protein CASSQVAGMLVNEQFF.

This clonotype was seen at least ten times. The V and J genes are TRBV15 and TRBJ1-5, with D hard to call. Trimming pared 0 bases from V and 16 bases from J, leaving 16 bases between. The germline gives CDR1 LNHNV, CDR2 YYDKDF (reference sequence). The CDR3 spans 13 residues. The CDR3 coding sequence is TGTGCCACCAGCAGAGATGGCGCTGAACGACCCCATTTT. Residues: CATSRDGAERPHF.

The chain uses TRBV28 and TRBJ2-6; 8 nucleotides align to TRBD1. The CDR3 covers 17 residues. J lost 0 bases, V lost 2 bases, and 3 bases had no gene match. Germline V gives CDR1 MDHEN, CDR2 SYDVKM. The CDR3 DNA reads TGTGCCAGCAGTTTAGGACAGGGTCACTCTGGGGCCAACGTCCTGACTTTC. Its translation: CASSLGQGHSGANVLTF.

The rearrangement links TRBV20-1 to TRBJ2-1, with 8 positions matching TRBD2. J lost 8 bases, V lost 8 bases, and 20 bases had no gene match. The germline CDR1 and CDR2 sequences are DFQATT and SNEGSKA (reference sequence). The CDR3 is 16 residues long. The CDR3 reads CSTARFSGTINDEQFF. In DNA, the CDR3 is TGCAGTACCGCTCGATTTAGCGGGACGATAAACGATGAGCAGTTCTTC.

The count of this clonotype is one. V is TRBV27 and J is TRBJ2-7; a weak D match, TRBD1 (6 bases). V was shortened by 4 bases and J by 4 bases, with 17 bases between the two germline ends. Germline V gene data show CDR1 as MNHEY and CDR2 as SMNVEV (reference sequence). The CDR3 consists of 15 residues. The CDR3 DNA sequence: TGTGCCAGCAGTTATTCACAGGGAACGGGGTACGAGCAGTACTTC. Residues: CASSYSQGTGYEQYF.

In this sample, this clonotype turned up a few times. The chain combines TRBV7-9 with TRBJ2-1; D tentatively reads TRBD1 or TRBD2 (6 bases each). Trimming cost V 4 bases and J 0 bases, with 13 bases left between them. Germline CDR1 and CDR2: SEHNR and FQNEAQ (reference sequence). The length of the CDR3 is 16 residues. The CDR3 is CASSSRGAYSYNEQFF. The DNA for the CDR3 is TGTGCCAGCAGCTCAAGGGGGGCCTACTCCTACAATGAGCAGTTCTTC.

This rearrangement joins TRBV20-1 to TRBJ2-5; 10 positions agree with TRBD2. The length of the CDR3 is 15 residues. CDR1 and CDR2 (germline): DFQATT, SNEGSKA (reference sequence). J was trimmed by 7 bases and V by 0 bases; bases with no gene match: 8. The CDR3: CSARDGASGGWTQYF. The CDR3 DNA sequence: TGCAGTGCTAGAGATGGGGCTAGCGGGGGTTGGACCCAGTACTTC.

Many counts were recorded for this clonotype. The gene calls are TRBV2 and TRBJ1-5; D unresolved. V lost 6 bases, J lost 0 bases, and 15 bases lay in between. This CDR3 comprises 16 residues. CDR1 and CDR2 from the germline V gene are SNHLY and FYNNEI. CDR3 in DNA: TGTGCCAGCAGACTTCGGGCAGATTTTAGCAATCAGCCCCAGCATTTT. Translated, it gives CASRLRADFSNQPQHF.

This chain joins TRBV20-1 and TRBJ1-3; D might be TRBD1 (6 bases). The germline gives CDR1 DFQATT, CDR2 SNEGSKA (reference sequence). The ends were cut back, 6 bases at V and 8 bases at J, with 14 bases in the middle. This CDR3 is built from 12 residues. The CDR3 DNA is TGCAGTGCCCGAAGGGGGGGAGACACCATATATTTT. This sequence encodes CSARRGGDTIYF.

This clonotype has more than one count but fewer than ten. The J gene is TRBJ2-1, the V gene TRBV9; perhaps TRBD2 as D (5 bases). Deletions cut 1 base from V and 6 bases from J, with 14 bases between. Germline values: CDR1 SGDLS, CDR2 YYNGEE. The CDR3 consists of 15 residues. CDR3 bases: TGTGCCAGCAGCGTAAGTAGGAGGTGGGGCAATGAGCAGTTCTTC. Translation: CASSVSRRWGNEQFF.

This clonotype was observed many times. DNA of the CDR3: TGTGCCAGCAGTTCCCCGAGTGTAGGGTTCGGCGAGCAGTACTTC. Translating it yields CASSSPSVGFGEQYF. The chain couples TRBV27 to TRBJ2-7; D remains unclear. From germline, CDR1 is MNHEY and CDR2 SMNVEV (reference sequence). The CDR3 totals 15 residues. Trimming took 4 bases from V and 6 from J, leaving 19 bases between them.

This clonotype was found a few times. V and J are TRBV18 and TRBJ2-1; D gene uncertain. This CDR3 has 14 residues. Germline-derived CDR1 and CDR2 are KGHSH and LQKENI. Trimming took off 3 bases at V and 2 bases at J, with 8 bases between the two ends. CDR3 in amino acids: CASSPAQTYNEQFF. The CDR3 DNA reads TGTGCCAGCTCACCTGCACAAACCTACAATGAGCAGTTCTTC.

At least ten counts were recorded for this clonotype. This chain uses TRBV6-2 or TRBV6-3 with TRBJ2-5, with 9 bases aligning to TRBD2. Germline V lookup: CDR1 MNHEY, CDR2 SVGEGT. The CDR3 is 15 residues long. The J segment lost 1 base and the V segment lost 3 bases, leaving 3 bases of the junction unmatched. The CDR3 spells CASSYSGSGQETQYF. The CDR3, as DNA: TGTGCCAGCAGTTATAGCGGGAGTGGCCAAGAGACCCAGTACTTC.

The chain is built from TRBV18 and TRBJ2-7, with D tentatively TRBD1 (5 bases). CDR3 length: 13 amino acids. The germline V gene encodes CDR1 KGHSH and CDR2 LQKENI. Deletions cut 5 bases from V and 3 bases from J, with 11 bases between. The CDR3 reads CASSTGFNYEQYF. The CDR3 DNA sequence: TGTGCCAGCTCAACAGGTTTTAACTACGAGCAGTACTTC.